These 28 T cell receptor beta chains share one sample of origin, sequenced in a study of technical replicates of blood from several donors. Libraries were prepared by immunoSEQ multiplex PCR; TCRdb keeps only in-frame clonotypes and omits some of them. The repertoire holds about 75,000 clones, with approximately 97% as singletons. Sample: T cells isolated from PBMCs. The source of these receptors is a human donor in good health.

This sequence joins TRBV7-9 and TRBJ2-7; possible D gene TRBD1, 7 bases. This CDR3 region has 13 residues. The germline V and J ends were trimmed by 1 base and 6 bases, with 10 bases remaining between them. Per germline, CDR1 SEHNR and CDR2 FQNEAQ (reference sequence). The CDR3 nucleotides read TGTGCCAGCAGCTTAGACAGGGGAGGCGAGCAGTACTTC. Amino acids: CASSLDRGGEQYF.

The rearrangement uses TRBV9 and TRBJ2-6; 8 bases line up with TRBD1. Germline-derived CDR1 and CDR2 are SGDLS and YYNGEE. The V gene end was trimmed by 4 bases and the J gene end by 0 bases; junction bases not matched to a gene: 9. There are 18 residues in the CDR3. CDR3 bases: TGTGCCAGCAGCACAACCCAGGGGGCGAGCTCTGGGGCCAACGTCCTGACTTTC. Translating gives CASSTTQGASSGANVLTF.

This chain joins TRBV10-3 and TRBJ2-7; 7 bases align to TRBD1. CDR1 and CDR2 (germline): ENHRY, SYGVKD. CDR3 size: 18 residues. With V trimmed by 8 bases and J by 0 bases, 19 bases remained unmatched. This chain's CDR3 is CAIAPLLLQGRSSYEQYF. The CDR3 nucleotides are TGTGCCATCGCCCCTCTACTCTTACAGGGGCGTAGCTCCTACGAGCAGTACTTC.

The chain uses TRBV21-1 and TRBJ1-2. TRBV21-1 is recorded as a pseudogene. This CDR3 has 13 amino acids. The CDR3 is CASSKFWRAGYTF. Here the CDR3 DNA reads TGTGCCAGCAGCAAATTTTGGAGAGCTGGCTACACCTTC.

This chain links TRBV27 with TRBJ2-1; TRBD2 might be the D (7 bases). Trimming pared 6 bases from V and 5 bases from J, leaving 11 bases between. This CDR3 region has 13 residues. The germline V gene encodes CDR1 MNHEY and CDR2 SMNVEV (reference sequence). The CDR3 nucleotides read TGTGCCAGCAGGCGGGGGCTCCACAATGAGCAGTTCTTC. Amino acid sequence: CASRRGLHNEQFF.

The V and J genes are TRBV30 and TRBJ2-1; no clear D gene. Germline-derived CDR1 and CDR2 are GTSNPN and SVGIG (reference sequence). CDR3 size: 13 residues. V was pared by 6 bases and J by 0 bases, with 9 bases between. The CDR3 DNA sequence: TGTGCCTGTACTCGGAGCTCCTACAATGAGCAGTTCTTC. This sequence encodes CACTRSSYNEQFF.

The J gene is TRBJ1-5, the V gene TRBV19, with D possibly being TRBD1 (6 bases). Germline V gene data show CDR1 as LNHDA and CDR2 as SQIVND (reference sequence). V was pared by 5 bases and J by 2 bases, with 7 bases between. CDR3 length: 13 residues. CDR3: CASSRQGNQPQHF. As DNA, the CDR3 is TGTGCCAGTAGTCGACAGGGCAATCAGCCCCAGCATTTT. Based on the CDR3 plus reference TRBV19 and TRBJ1-5, the full variable domain is DGGITQSPKYLFRKEGQNVTLSCEQNLNHDAMYWYRQDPGQGLRLIYYSQIVNDFQKGDIAEGYSVSREKKESFPLTVTSAQKNPTAFYLCASSRQGNQPQHFGDGTRLSIL.

The rearrangement joins TRBV10-3 to TRBJ1-2; TRBD1 agrees at 8 bases. Germline lookup yields CDR1 ENHRY and CDR2 SYGVKD. V lost 4 bases to trimming and J lost 2 bases; unmatched junction nucleotides: 0. The CDR3 has 13 amino acids. CDR3 amino acids: CAISGTGNYGYTF. The CDR3 DNA sequence: TGTGCCATCAGTGGGACAGGGAACTATGGCTACACCTTC.

The chain has TRBV19 and TRBJ2-1; 11 bases line up with TRBD2. With 5 bases clipped from V and 4 bases from J, the junction kept 10 bases outside the gene matches. Germline values: CDR1 LNHDA, CDR2 SQIVND (reference sequence). This CDR3 region has 17 residues. The DNA for the CDR3 is TGTGCCAGTAGTCTGGTGACTAGCGGGGACCCTTACAATGAGCAGTTCTTC. Translation: CASSLVTSGDPYNEQFF.

The chain has TRBV9 and TRBJ2-7; D not resolved. This CDR3 comprises 15 residues. The germline gives CDR1 SGDLS, CDR2 YYNGEE. Trimming shortened V by 2 bases and J by 2 bases, and 14 bases separated the two germline ends. The CDR3 sequence is CASSVEPTLAYEQYF. The CDR3 DNA reads TGTGCCAGCAGCGTCGAACCTACTCTCGCCTACGAGCAGTACTTC.

V gene TRBV11-3 combines with J gene TRBJ2-7, with a weak D call TRBD2 (6 bases). The CDR3 covers 13 residues. Trimming removed 4 bases from V and 0 bases from J, with 7 bases in between. The germline V gene encodes CDR1 SGHNT and CDR2 YENEEA. CDR3 loop: CASSSGVSYEQYF. The DNA for the CDR3 is TGTGCCAGCAGCTCGGGGGTCTCCTACGAGCAGTACTTC.

V is TRBV19 and J is TRBJ1-5; no clear D. The length of the CDR3 is 15 residues. CDR1 is LNHDA, CDR2 SQIVND, per germline (reference sequence). V lost 0 bases and J lost 6, with 12 bases in between. The CDR3 is CASSIETRVAQPQHF. CDR3 nucleotides: TGTGCCAGTAGTATAGAAACCCGGGTAGCTCAGCCCCAGCATTTT.

The rearrangement uses TRBV19 and TRBJ2-7; D is undetermined. V was trimmed by 0 bases and J by 3 bases, leaving 9 bases between them. CDR3 length: 14 residues. Germline-derived CDR1 and CDR2 are LNHDA and SQIVND (reference sequence). CDR3: CASSIDPGSYEQYF. The CDR3 nucleotides read TGTGCCAGTAGTATAGATCCAGGTAGCTACGAGCAGTACTTC.

The genes are TRBV10-3 and TRBJ2-5; D is possibly TRBD2 (6 bases). CDR1 and CDR2 (germline): ENHRY, SYGVKD. There are 17 residues in the CDR3. V was trimmed by 2 bases and J by 5 bases, leaving 21 bases between them. As DNA, the CDR3 is TGTGCCATCAGTGAGGGGGGTATAGCGGACCCAGGGGAGACCCAGTACTTC. This gives the protein CAISEGGIADPGETQYF.

This rearrangement joins TRBV27 to TRBJ1-5; 12 bases are shared with TRBD1. The CDR3 length is 13 residues. V gave up 9 bases and J gave up 7 bases; unmatched junction bases: 4. The germline CDR1 and CDR2 sequences are MNHEY and SMNVEV (reference sequence). DNA of the CDR3: TGTGCCAGTGCCGGGACAGGGGGCCAGCCCCAGCATTTT. This gives the protein CASAGTGGQPQHF.

The V and J genes are TRBV7-2 and TRBJ2-7; 12 bases map to TRBD2. Germline V gives CDR1 SGHTA, CDR2 FQGNSA. The CDR3 is 14 residues long. With V trimmed by 1 base and J by 7 bases, 2 bases remained unmatched. CDR3 in DNA: TGTGCCAGCAGCTTAGGACTAGCGGGAGAAGAGCAGTACTTC. It encodes CASSLGLAGEEQYF.

The V gene is TRBV19, the J gene TRBJ2-5, with a weak D call TRBD2 (5 bases). Trimming cost V 2 bases and J 9 bases, with 13 bases left between them. Per germline, CDR1 LNHDA and CDR2 SQIVND (reference sequence). CDR3 length equals 13 residues. The CDR3 nucleotides are TGTGCCAGTAGTATATCGGGCCGAGGGTCCCAGTACTTC. Protein sequence: CASSISGRGSQYF.

V gene TRBV5-6 combines with J gene TRBJ2-1, with D tentatively TRBD2 (6 bases). The CDR3 spans 12 residues. Per germline, CDR1 SGHDT and CDR2 YYEEEE. V was trimmed by 3 bases and J by 12 bases, leaving 13 bases between them. As DNA, the CDR3 is TGTGCCAGCAGCTCCGCGACTAGGGGGCAGTTCTTC. Translating gives CASSSATRGQFF.

This clone was detected once. The chain joins TRBV6-5 to TRBJ1-1; weak D call: TRBD1 (6 bases). The CDR3 is 16 amino acids. Deletions cut 1 base from V and 5 bases from J, with 17 bases between. Germline CDR1 is MNHEY and CDR2 is SVGAGI. The CDR3 is CASSYYRGGIWTEAFF. The CDR3 DNA reads TGTGCCAGCAGTTACTATAGGGGGGGCATCTGGACTGAAGCTTTCTTT.

This sequence joins TRBV29-1 and TRBJ2-7, with 7 positions matching TRBD2. The V gene end was trimmed by 6 bases and the J gene end by 6 bases; junction bases not matched to a gene: 11. This CDR3 comprises 13 residues. The germline gives CDR1 SQVTM, CDR2 ANQGSEA. The CDR3 bases are TGCAGCGTGCCCGGGGAGGGGTGGGGCGAGCAGTACTTC. Translated, it gives CSVPGEGWGEQYF.

The chain uses TRBV11-3 and TRBJ2-7; D may be TRBD1 (6 bases). This CDR3 has 13 amino acids. Trimming cost V 2 bases and J 5 bases, with 10 bases left between them. Per germline, CDR1 SGHNT and CDR2 YENEEA. The CDR3 DNA reads TGTGCCAGCAGCTTACTACAGGGCGACGAGCAGTACTTC. It translates to CASSLLQGDEQYF.

The chain carries TRBV6-1 and TRBJ2-1, with no clear D. This CDR3 comprises 11 residues. The V and J ends lost 4 bases and 9 bases respectively, with 7 bases between them. CDR1 and CDR2 from the germline V gene are MNHNS and SASEGT. DNA for the CDR3: TGTGCCAGCAGTGTAGTTCGTGAGCAGTTCTTC. Its translation: CASSVVREQFF.

V and J are TRBV11-2 and TRBJ1-1; tentatively, D is TRBD1 (5 bases). CDR3 length: 16 residues. The V gene's germline CDR1 is SGHAT and CDR2 FQNNGV. V shed 4 bases and J shed 12 bases, with 27 bases lying between them. CDR3: CASSSTLGGGTGVTFF. CDR3 nucleotides: TGTGCCAGCAGCTCGACCCTAGGCGGGGGTACAGGCGTAACTTTCTTT.

This chain uses TRBV29-1 with TRBJ2-5; 10 nucleotides agree with TRBD1. The CDR3 totals 14 residues. Unmatched junction bases numbered 8, after V lost 7 bases and J lost 3 bases. Per the germline V gene, CDR1 is SQVTM and CDR2 is ANQGSEA. The CDR3 DNA sequence: TGCAGCGCGGGACAGGGGACAACCAAAGAGACCCAGTACTTC. This codes for CSAGQGTTKETQYF.

V usage is TRBV15 and J usage is TRBJ1-3; weak D call: TRBD1 (5 bases). The germline V gene has CDR1 LNHNV and CDR2 YYDKDF (reference sequence). CDR3 length: 16 amino acids. Trimming pared 0 bases from V and 2 bases from J, leaving 11 bases between. The CDR3 is CATSRDRAGPGNTIYF. CDR3 DNA sequence: TGTGCCACCAGCAGAGACCGGGCGGGGCCTGGAAACACCATATATTTT.

The rearrangement joins TRBV7-9 to TRBJ1-2, with 7 bases matching TRBD1. The CDR3 is 12 residues long. Per the germline V gene, CDR1 is SEHNR and CDR2 is FQNEAQ (reference sequence). V was clipped by 5 bases and J by 8 bases; unmatched bases: 5. The CDR3 spells CASSPGGIGYTF. The CDR3 DNA reads TGTGCCAGCAGCCCAGGGGGGATCGGCTACACCTTC.

V gene TRBV15 combines with J gene TRBJ2-7, with 8 bases identical to TRBD1. Germline-derived CDR1 and CDR2 are LNHNV and YYDKDF (reference sequence). The trim removed 2 bases at V and 1 base at J, leaving 4 bases unmatched. The CDR3 runs to 15 residues. CDR3 protein: CATSRPGTGSYEQYF. CDR3 nucleotides: TGTGCCACCAGCAGACCCGGGACAGGATCCTACGAGCAGTACTTC.

This clone appeared once. CDR3 amino acids: CASGGGGRYEQFF. DNA for the CDR3: TGTGCCAGCGGAGGTGGTGGAAGGTATGAGCAGTTCTTC. The chain uses TRBV9 and TRBJ2-1; perhaps TRBD2 as D (5 bases). The V gene's germline CDR1 is SGDLS and CDR2 YYNGEE. Trimming took off 7 bases at V and 8 bases at J, with 16 bases between the two ends. This CDR3 has 13 residues.